This TCR beta chain is from a study of EBV T-cell therapy then PD-1 blockade in nasopharyngeal carcinoma (dated by TCRdb to about 2021). In its sample, this clone was seen a few times. Which antigen it targets is not known. The input lacks base qualities; no much larger clone sits a single base away. Genomic DNA was extracted from sorted cells using the Qiagen DNeasy Kit. Deep sequencing of the TCR beta chain was done on the immunoSEQ platform. In the paper's pipeline: The immunoSEQ Analyzer software was used to analyze the repertoire data. TCRdb's version of the immuneACCESS table is confined to in-frame rearrangements and falls short of the full clone set. An unresolved V gene accounts for under half of the shortfall where checked; the remainder is of unknown origin. V, J and clone size reflect that table, while D and trimming were determined from the DNA. Recorded for this sample are 19,000 or so clones; over 80% of them occurred a single time. The top ten hold 29% of the sample.

Clipping removes 10 bases from V and 8 bases from J, with 8 as the unmatched junction base count. CDR1 and CDR2 were assigned from the germline V gene (reference sequence) as LNHDA and SQIVND. Counted from cysteine to phenylalanine, this CDR3 has 13 amino acids. The sequence is cut down to CDR3 DNA, 39 bases in frame from base 1. What this sample's treatment or condition label stands for: AdE1-LMPpoly-expanded autologous EBV-specific T-cell therapy followed by anti-PD-1 nivolumab. This sequence was found in a man aged 35 to 55 with nasopharyngeal carcinoma. Sequencing used CD8+ T cells from blood, obtained at day 0 from a patient whose treatment included autologous EBV-specific T cells and nivolumab. This chain joins TRBV19 to TRBJ1-5; TRBD1 fits 10 bases in the junction. Here the CDR3 is given as CAIDRGRFKPQHF. The sequenced DNA: TGTGCCATCGACAGGGGGCGCTTTAAGCCCCAGCATTTT.